This T cell receptor beta chain was found in a study of fetal regulatory T cell absence and autoimmunity. Study-wide results and limits: Some top pancreas TCR clones were over 100-fold enriched versus cord blood. Cord blood and pancreas showed broadly similar TRB gene family usage. The oligoclonal enrichment was interpreted as supporting antigen-driven pancreatic autoimmunity before birth in IPEX syndrome.

The survey-level immunoSEQ assay was used. The assay was immunoSEQ multiplex PCR, and TCRdb's table has in-frame clones only and misses some. The table has roughly 95,000 clones, roughly 70% seen once. Per germline, CDR1 SGHAT and CDR2 FQNNGV. V lost 4 bases and J lost 1; bases outside the gene matches: 7. CDR3 length: 15 amino acids. A few counts support this clone. Its antigen remains unknown. Sequencing used pancreas tissue. This receptor was obtained from a male donor with IPEX syndrome. The chain has TRBV11-2 and TRBJ2-7; 7 bases are shared with TRBD1. CDR3 coding DNA: TGTGCCAGCAGCTCCCGTCCGACAGGGTCCTACGAGCAGTACTTC. Translation: CASSSRPTGSYEQYF.